The clone carrying this T cell receptor (beta chain) was counted ten times or more. What was amplified from RNA transcripts were TCR beta CDR3 regions. HTBI primers were used for first-round RT-PCR of the TCR CDR3. TCRdb analysed the multiplex PCR reads with MiXCR anew, one entry per CDR3 protein. Here the sample spans hundreds of thousands of distinct CDR3 sequences, around 15% being singletons. The record originates from a study of T cells in Graves' hyperthyroidism and ophthalmopathy. This CDR3 region has 13 residues. CDR1 is SGHVS, CDR2 FNYEAQ, per germline. Trimming removed 9 bases from V and 5 bases from J; junction bases left unmatched: 8.

V is TRBV7-6 and J is TRBJ2-5; TRBD1 matches at 8 bases. The sequence was obtained from a woman between 40 and 50 years old with Graves' ophthalmopathy. Specimen: blood. CDR3 DNA sequence: TGTGCCAGTATGACAGGGGCTGGGGAGACCCAGTACTTC. Translated, it gives CASMTGAGETQYF.